Presented here are 5 T cell receptor beta chains from one specimen sequenced in a study of blood T cell repertoires in COVID-19. Some clones are missing from TCRdb's copy, which holds only in-frame ones; the method was immunoSEQ multiplex PCR. This table holds 150,000 to 200,000 clones, 89% found once. Sequenced input: PBMCs or T cells enriched from blood (not recorded which). These receptor sequences come from a woman aged 40-49 years with acute COVID-19.

V gene TRBV27 combines with J gene TRBJ2-1; D gene ambiguous. There are 11 residues in the CDR3. Germline-derived CDR1 and CDR2 are MNHEY and SMNVEV (reference sequence). The ends were cut back, 4 bases at V and 6 bases at J, with 4 bases in the middle. CDR3 nucleotide sequence: TGTGCCAGCAGTTCTTTCAATGAGCAGTTCTTC. Its translation is CASSSFNEQFF.

The J gene is TRBJ1-4, the V gene TRBV11-3; D remains unclear. The CDR3 is made up of 13 amino acids. The germline CDR1 and CDR2 sequences are SGHNT and YENEEA. V lost 1 base and J lost 3, with 3 bases in between. The CDR3 sequence is CASSLVANEKLFF. CDR3 in DNA: TGTGCCAGCAGCTTAGTAGCTAATGAAAAACTGTTTTTT.

A single count supports this clone. The chain joins TRBV13 to TRBJ2-7; 12 positions agree with TRBD2. CDR1 is PRHDT and CDR2 is FYEKMQ in the germline V gene (reference sequence). With V trimmed by 5 bases and J by 6 bases, 11 bases remained unmatched. The CDR3 loop spans 16 amino acids. CDR3 amino acids: CASSGLAGGPGREQYF. The DNA of the CDR3 is TGTGCCAGCAGCGGTCTAGCGGGAGGGCCGGGGCGCGAGCAGTACTTC. Based on the CDR3 plus reference TRBV13 and TRBJ2-7, the full variable domain is AAGVIQSPRHLIKEKRETATLKCYPIPRHDTVYWYQQGPGQDPQFLISFYEKMQSDKGSIPDRFSAQQFSDYHSELNMSSLELGDSALYFCASSGLAGGPGREQYFGPGTRLTVT.

This chain links TRBV12-3 or TRBV12-4 with TRBJ1-2; possibly TRBD1 for D (6 bases). This CDR3 contains 13 residues. Between the trimmed V and J ends, which lost 6 bases and 3 bases, there was a span of 11 bases. The CDR3 loop reads CASSRGGYYGYTF. Here the CDR3 DNA reads TGTGCCAGCAGCCGGGGGGGCTACTATGGCTACACCTTC.

This chain uses TRBV2 with TRBJ1-6; D remains unclear. Looked up from germline, CDR1 is SNHLY and CDR2 is FYNNEI. The CDR3 covers 17 residues. V lost 2 bases and J lost 3, with 14 bases in between. CDR3 region: CASSERSGGSYNSPLHF. The CDR3, as DNA: TGTGCCAGCAGTGAACGGTCCGGCGGGAGCTATAATTCACCCCTCCACTTT.